The clone carrying this TCR beta chain has more than one count but fewer than ten. This entry is derived from a study of vaccination and CD4 T cells after COVID-19. The wider study: Across the group, participants received two doses of either BNT162b2 or mRNA-1273 vaccine.

The trim removed 6 bases at V and 6 bases at J, leaving 10 bases unmatched. The CDR3 has 13 amino acids. Germline V gene sequence: CDR1 DFQATT, CDR2 SNEGSKA (reference sequence). TCRdb reprocessed the PCR reads with MiXCR, giving one entry per CDR3 protein. The table includes about 15,000 distinct CDR3 sequences, less than 70% detected once. This sequence was found in a human donor who had recovered from COVID-19. This material consisted of CD4+ T cells from blood, taken after SARS-CoV-2 vaccination. The chain recombines TRBV20-1 with TRBJ1-2, with 7 bases fitting TRBD1. CDR3 loop: CSAPGGSWHGYTF. For the CDR3, the DNA is TGCAGTGCCCCAGGGGGGTCTTGGCATGGCTACACCTTC.